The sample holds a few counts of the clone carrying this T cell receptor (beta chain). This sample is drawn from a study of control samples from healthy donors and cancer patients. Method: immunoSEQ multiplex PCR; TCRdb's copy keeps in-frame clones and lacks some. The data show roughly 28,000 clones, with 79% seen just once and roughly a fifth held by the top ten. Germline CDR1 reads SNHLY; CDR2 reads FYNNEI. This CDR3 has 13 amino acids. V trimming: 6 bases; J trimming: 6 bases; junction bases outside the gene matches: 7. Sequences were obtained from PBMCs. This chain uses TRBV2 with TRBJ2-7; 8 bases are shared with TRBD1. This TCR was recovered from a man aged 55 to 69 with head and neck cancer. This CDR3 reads CASRVDRGGEQYF. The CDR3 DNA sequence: TGTGCCAGCAGGGTCGACAGGGGAGGCGAGCAGTACTTC. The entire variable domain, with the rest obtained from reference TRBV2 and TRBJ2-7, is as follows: EPEVTQTPSHQVTQMGQEVILRCVPISNHLYFYWYRQILGQKVEFLVSFYNNEISEKSEIFDDQFSVERPDGSNFTLKIRSTKLEDSAMYFCASRVDRGGEQYFGPGTRLTVT.